This is a list of T cell receptor beta chains from one sample in a study of CXCR3-negative and CXCR3-positive naive CD8 T cells. TCRdb reanalyzed the 5' RACE reads and collapses them to one entry per CDR3 protein, without DNA. The sample yields some 40,000 distinct CDR3 sequences, of which the top ten take up about 15%. Sequencing input: memory CD8+ T cells from blood. These receptor sequences come from a human donor in good health. Some clones in this sample may be carry-over from other donors' samples. CDR3s include the opening cysteine and the closing phenylalanine or tryptophan. The order of the fields is CDR3 protein, V gene, clone size, J gene. Part of the rows lack a size; the others show once, few, many or a class for expanded clones.

CDR3aa: CASSPRLEGYTDTQYF
v_gene: TRBV7-9
abundance: -
j_gene: TRBJ2-3

CDR3aa: CATSRLGQGITGELFF
v_gene: TRBV15
abundance: -
j_gene: TRBJ2-2

CDR3aa: CRTGTEIYNEQFF
v_gene: TRBV29-1
abundance: -
j_gene: TRBJ2-1

CDR3aa: CSGSENTEAFF
v_gene: TRBV29-1
abundance: medium-sized
j_gene: TRBJ1-1

CDR3aa: CAISEPGQGHEQYF
v_gene: TRBV10-3
abundance: -
j_gene: TRBJ2-7

CDR3aa: CSARTDLSPLHF
v_gene: TRBV20-1
abundance: -
j_gene: TRBJ1-6

CDR3aa: CASSVTSGGTGELFF
v_gene: TRBV11-3
abundance: -
j_gene: TRBJ2-2

CDR3aa: CASISSLGTDTQYF
v_gene: TRBV28
abundance: medium-sized
j_gene: TRBJ2-3

CDR3aa: CASSDRTGDGYEQYF
v_gene: TRBV2
abundance: -
j_gene: TRBJ2-7

CDR3aa: CASREMTGRADTQYF
v_gene: TRBV28
abundance: medium-sized
j_gene: TRBJ2-3

CDR3aa: CASSLVRLAVTGELFF
v_gene: TRBV11-2
abundance: -
j_gene: TRBJ2-2

CDR3aa: CASSPNRVPGELFF
v_gene: TRBV11-2
abundance: -
j_gene: TRBJ2-2

CDR3aa: CASSLTGKVVFTGELFF
v_gene: TRBV7-8
abundance: -
j_gene: TRBJ2-2

CDR3aa: CSARPVGTYEQYF
v_gene: TRBV20-1
abundance: -
j_gene: TRBJ2-7

CDR3aa: CSARDLGGGEQETQYF
v_gene: TRBV20-1
abundance: -
j_gene: TRBJ2-5

CDR3aa: CASSAPWAGGNTDTQYF
v_gene: TRBV6-6
abundance: -
j_gene: TRBJ2-3

CDR3aa: CASSPGHKDEKLFF
v_gene: TRBV5-1
abundance: -
j_gene: TRBJ1-4

CDR3aa: CAISTGDRPTDTQYF
v_gene: TRBV10-3
abundance: -
j_gene: TRBJ2-3

CDR3aa: CASSFLDRNTEAFF
v_gene: TRBV28
abundance: -
j_gene: TRBJ1-1

CDR3aa: CASSAQEASGGMDTQYF
v_gene: TRBV6-1
abundance: medium-sized
j_gene: TRBJ2-3

CDR3aa: CASSYSTGGAEAFF
v_gene: TRBV6-2/TRBV6-3
abundance: -
j_gene: TRBJ1-1

CDR3aa: CSAPEGATEAFF
v_gene: TRBV20-1
abundance: -
j_gene: TRBJ1-1

CDR3aa: CSATGTTSYEQYF
v_gene: TRBV20-1
abundance: -
j_gene: TRBJ2-7

CDR3aa: CASGRDRGQETQYF
v_gene: TRBV28
abundance: -
j_gene: TRBJ2-5

CDR3aa: CASSSLSSGSGGFF
v_gene: TRBV7-2
abundance: -
j_gene: TRBJ2-1

CDR3aa: CASSLAPGDRSRF
v_gene: TRBV7-2
abundance: -
j_gene: TRBJ2-5

CDR3aa: CAISESEEGGNTYEQYF
v_gene: TRBV10-3
abundance: -
j_gene: TRBJ2-7

CDR3aa: CASSGGKTVAIDNEQFF
v_gene: TRBV2
abundance: -
j_gene: TRBJ2-1

CDR3aa: CASSSPPGAYEQYF
v_gene: TRBV11-2
abundance: -
j_gene: TRBJ2-7

CDR3aa: CASIAEEETQYF
v_gene: TRBV7-9
abundance: -
j_gene: TRBJ2-5

CDR3aa: CASSLEGLHEQYF
v_gene: TRBV7-3
abundance: -
j_gene: TRBJ2-7

CDR3aa: CASRFMSSYNEQFF
v_gene: TRBV7-9
abundance: -
j_gene: TRBJ2-1

CDR3aa: CASSQQGGTPGYTF
v_gene: TRBV12-3/TRBV12-4
abundance: -
j_gene: TRBJ1-2

CDR3aa: CASSYEGDRTEAFF
v_gene: TRBV6-5
abundance: -
j_gene: TRBJ1-1

CDR3aa: CASSQAELNEKLCF
v_gene: TRBV4-3
abundance: -
j_gene: TRBJ1-4

CDR3aa: CASSFIGGLVNEQYF
v_gene: TRBV7-9
abundance: -
j_gene: TRBJ2-7

CDR3aa: CASSYSPDSGNTIYF
v_gene: TRBV6-6
abundance: -
j_gene: TRBJ1-3

CDR3aa: CASSLVGRSYEQYF
v_gene: TRBV7-2
abundance: -
j_gene: TRBJ2-7

CDR3aa: CASTTQGVNTEAFF
v_gene: TRBV21-1
abundance: -
j_gene: TRBJ1-1

CDR3aa: CATSPDREPYNEQFF
v_gene: TRBV15
abundance: -
j_gene: TRBJ2-1

CDR3aa: CSVADLTNEQFF
v_gene: TRBV29-1
abundance: -
j_gene: TRBJ2-1

CDR3aa: CASSSAADTQYF
v_gene: TRBV12-3/TRBV12-4
abundance: -
j_gene: TRBJ2-3

CDR3aa: CSASAGSSYNEQFF
v_gene: TRBV20-1
abundance: -
j_gene: TRBJ2-1

CDR3aa: CASSLAQGGTEAFF
v_gene: TRBV27
abundance: -
j_gene: TRBJ1-1

CDR3aa: CASSEGTGRRNTGELFF
v_gene: TRBV2
abundance: -
j_gene: TRBJ2-2

CDR3aa: CASTLSPDSRSYEQYF
v_gene: TRBV28
abundance: -
j_gene: TRBJ2-7

CDR3aa: CASRTDWTYNEQFF
v_gene: TRBV27
abundance: -
j_gene: TRBJ2-1

CDR3aa: CASSFGGDIQYF
v_gene: TRBV28
abundance: -
j_gene: TRBJ2-4

CDR3aa: CASSRASGPYNEQFF
v_gene: TRBV27
abundance: -
j_gene: TRBJ2-1

CDR3aa: CSSSYFGTNNEQFF
v_gene: TRBV6-2/TRBV6-3
abundance: -
j_gene: TRBJ2-1

CDR3aa: CASSQVADSSYEQYF
v_gene: TRBV3-1
abundance: -
j_gene: TRBJ2-7

CDR3aa: CASSLSGTAEQYF
v_gene: TRBV28
abundance: -
j_gene: TRBJ2-7

CDR3aa: CSAGTGSDYGYTF
v_gene: TRBV29-1
abundance: -
j_gene: TRBJ1-2

CDR3aa: CACSQEGGPQHF
v_gene: TRBV4-2
abundance: -
j_gene: TRBJ1-5

CDR3aa: CASSLGGPAYEQYF
v_gene: TRBV27
abundance: -
j_gene: TRBJ2-7